What follows is one TCR beta chain and its context. The data were produced by immunoSEQ multiplex PCR, yet TCRdb's version contains in-frame clones alone and is incomplete. The table shows around 120,000 clones, with under 85% occurring only once. This specimen comes from a study of blood T cell repertoires in COVID-19. Looked up from germline, CDR1 is LGHDT and CDR2 is YNNKEL (reference sequence). The CDR3 totals 20 residues. Unmatched junction bases numbered 17, after V lost 3 bases and J lost 2 bases. What was sequenced was peripheral blood. This chain joins TRBV3-1 (or the pseudogene TRBV3-2) and TRBJ1-5, with 9 bases matching TRBD1. The receptor was isolated from a man aged 40-50 years with active or convalescent COVID-19. CDR3 amino acids: CASSQLKDRGRKGGNQPQHF. The CDR3 nucleotides are TGTGCCAGCAGCCAGTTGAAGGACAGGGGTCGTAAGGGTGGCAATCAGCCCCAGCATTTT.